The clone carrying this T cell receptor (beta chain) turned up a few times. The antigen is not known. This CDR3 is built from 13 residues. The germline V and J ends were trimmed by 1 base and 5 bases, with 10 bases remaining between them. Germline lookup yields CDR1 SGHDT and CDR2 YYEEEE. The data originate from a study of beta chain features in type 1 diabetes. Study outcomes and limitations: When Type 1 diabetes patients were examined, their TCRB CDR3s proved moderately but significantly shorter in all four CD4+ subsets. TCRB repertoires of naive, central memory and Treg cells appeared more similar among patients than among healthy donors. cDNA-based sequencing might over-represent cells highly expressing TCR.

Expressed TCRB transcripts were sequenced because the isolated RNA had all been reverse transcribed beforehand. Some clones are missing from TCRdb's copy, which holds only in-frame ones; the method was immunoSEQ multiplex PCR. The data contain hundreds of thousands of clones, more than 13% of them singletons. The receptor was derived from a man aged 18 to 29 with type 1 diabetes. V usage is TRBV5-6 and J usage is TRBJ2-7; no clear D gene. The sequencing input was naive CD4+ T cells from blood. CDR3 sequence (DNA): TGTGCCAGCAGCTTGAAAGGGTTCAACGAGCAGTACTTC. The encoded protein is CASSLKGFNEQYF. The entire variable domain, with the rest obtained from reference TRBV5-6 and TRBJ2-7, is as follows: DAGVTQSPTHLIKTRGQQVTLRCSPKSGHDTVSWYQQALGQGPQFIFQYYEEEERQRGNFPDRFSGHQFPNYSSELNVNALLLGDSALYLCASSLKGFNEQYFGPGTRLTVT.